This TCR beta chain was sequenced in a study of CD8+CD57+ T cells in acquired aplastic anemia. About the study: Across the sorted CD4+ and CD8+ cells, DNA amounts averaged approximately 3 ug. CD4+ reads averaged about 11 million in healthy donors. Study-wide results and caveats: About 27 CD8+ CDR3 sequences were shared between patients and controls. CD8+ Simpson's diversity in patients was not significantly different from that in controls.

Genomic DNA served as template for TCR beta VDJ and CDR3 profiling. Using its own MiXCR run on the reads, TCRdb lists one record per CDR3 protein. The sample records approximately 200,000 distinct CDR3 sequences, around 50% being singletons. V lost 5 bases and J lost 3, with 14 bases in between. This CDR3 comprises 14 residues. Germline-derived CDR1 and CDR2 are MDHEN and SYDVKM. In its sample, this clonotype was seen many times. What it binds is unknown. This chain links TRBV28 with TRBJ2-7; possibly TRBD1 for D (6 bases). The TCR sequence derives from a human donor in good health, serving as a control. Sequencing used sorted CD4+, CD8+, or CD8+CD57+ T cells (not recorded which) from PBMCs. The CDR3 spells CASSPLTGYYEQYF. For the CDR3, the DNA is TGTGCCAGCAGTCCCTTGACAGGTTACTACGAGCAGTACTTC.